One TCR beta chain is described in this entry. This clonotype was seen a few times. Its antigen has not been determined. It has no much larger one-base neighbor in the sample; base qualities were not kept. This record belongs to a study of T-cell reconstitution after alpha-beta-depleted transplantation in children (dated by TCRdb to the mid-2010s). A note on the overall study: Using TCR repertoire profiling, the study followed T-cell immune reconstitution in a quantitative way in children after TCRalphabeta/CD19-depleted allogeneic hematopoietic cell transplantation.

Library preparation employed PCR. Sequenced on an Illumina HiSeq 2500. TCR library preparation used molecular barcoding, with unique molecular identifiers applied to normalize quantification of the TCRbeta repertoire. Clones were called with MiXCR by TCRdb after fastp trimmed the public reads at Q25, and only in-frame beta chains were retained. One record per CDR3 amino acid sequence lists the most common genes and DNA. A total of some 590,000 distinct CDR3 sequences appear in this sample, 8% to 11% of them only once. The ten largest clones capture less than 5% of the sample. In the germline V gene, CDR1 corresponds to KGHSH and CDR2 to LQKENI. The CDR3 measures 14 amino acids from cysteine to phenylalanine. Only CDR3 DNA is held: 42 bases, read in frame from base 1. Clipping removes 9 bases from V and 7 bases from J, with 14 as the unmatched junction base count.

This clonotype originated in a human donor who donated a stem cell graft to a child with acute myeloid leukemia. The chain links TRBV18 with TRBJ2-7, with 8 bases matching TRBD2. Sequencing used PBMCs from the stem cell graft donor, obtained from the stem cell graft. For the CDR3, the sequence is CASQTDGRAGEQYF. DNA sequence: TGTGCCAGTCAAACGGACGGGAGGGCCGGGGAGCAGTACTTC.